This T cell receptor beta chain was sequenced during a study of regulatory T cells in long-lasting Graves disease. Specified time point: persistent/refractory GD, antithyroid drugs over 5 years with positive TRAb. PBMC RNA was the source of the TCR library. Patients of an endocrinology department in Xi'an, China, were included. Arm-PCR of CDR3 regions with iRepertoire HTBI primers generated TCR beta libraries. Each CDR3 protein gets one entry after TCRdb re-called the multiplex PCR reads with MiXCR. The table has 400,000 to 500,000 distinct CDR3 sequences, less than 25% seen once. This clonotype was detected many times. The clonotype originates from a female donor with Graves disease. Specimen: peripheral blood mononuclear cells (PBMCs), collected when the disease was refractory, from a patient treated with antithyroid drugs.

CDR3 nucleotides: TGTGCCTCCAACAGGGAGAATTCACCCCTCCACTTT. Protein product: CASNRENSPLHF. This chain uses TRBV7-9 with TRBJ1-6, with D possibly matching TRBD1 (6 bases). This CDR3 comprises 12 residues. Germline lookup yields CDR1 SEHNR and CDR2 FQNEAQ (reference sequence). Trimming removed 11 bases from V and 7 bases from J, with 12 bases in between.